The entry below describes one TCR beta chain. The record originates from a study of blood T cell repertoires in COVID-19. In the original analysis: Reference gene primer amplification yielded estimated nucleated cell counts. Clones were read by immunoSEQ multiplex PCR, and TCRdb kept only the in-frame ones, dropping some. V, J and clone size were drawn from that table, and D and trimming were deduced from the DNA. This table holds about 73,000 clones, 84% found once. The V segment lost 4 bases and the J segment 1 base; nucleotides outside the gene matches: 5. This CDR3 comprises 15 residues. Germline values: CDR1 LNHDA, CDR2 SQIVND (reference sequence).

Specimen: peripheral blood. The clonotype comes from a human donor in a cohort sampled during active COVID-19. The chain carries TRBV19 and TRBJ2-3, with 7 bases lining up with TRBD2. DNA of the CDR3: TGTGCCAGTAGTACCCGACGGGGGGGCACAGATACGCAGTATTTT. This translates into CASSTRRGGTDTQYF.